At least ten counts were recorded for the clone carrying this TCR beta chain. Antigen specificity is unknown. The germline V gene encodes CDR1 SGHRS and CDR2 YFSETQ. The CDR3 consists of 13 residues. Trimming took off 2 bases at V and 7 bases at J, with 10 bases between the two ends. This entry belongs to a study of blood T cells in healthy people across ages. Combining a sample-barcoded 5' primer with a J-beta primer mix, a second PCR ran for about 7 to 11 cycles. A single record per CDR3 protein comes from TCRdb applying MiXCR to the 5' RACE reads. The data contain more than 800,000 distinct CDR3 sequences, 29% of them singletons. Study findings and constraints: Observed TCR beta diversity per million T cells went down as age went up. This fall followed a roughly linear course with age. Both higher diversity and more naive CD4+ cells marked long-lived donors when set against aged donors.

PBMCs numbering at least 6.5 million were isolated per sample. This sequence joins TRBV5-1 and TRBJ1-5, with a tentative D call TRBD1 (6 bases). Sample: blood. The clonotype comes from a woman aged 80 or older in good health. For the CDR3, the DNA is TGCGCCAGCAGCTTACAGGGTCCACAGCCCCAGCATTTT. Protein: CASSLQGPQPQHF.